This T cell receptor beta chain derives from a study of Graves' ophthalmopathy and Graves' hyperthyroidism. As the template, RNA transcripts were used to amplify TCR beta CDR3 regions. Investigators did first-round RT-PCR with HTBI primers, then second-round multiplex PCR. In TCRdb, the multiplex PCR reads were re-called with MiXCR into one record per CDR3 protein. There are around 590,000 distinct CDR3 sequences in the sample; 35% to 40% occur only once, and about 4.2% lies in the top ten. The CDR3 runs 12 residues. The germline V and J ends were trimmed by 4 bases and 7 bases, with 13 bases remaining between them. The germline CDR1 and CDR2 sequences are GTSNPN and SVGIG (reference sequence). If patients had other autoimmune diseases, uncontrolled infections, pregnancy or lactation, they were excluded.

The chain combines TRBV30 with TRBJ2-5; D is perhaps TRBD1 (7 bases). Sequenced sample: peripheral blood or thyroid tissue (not recorded which). The TCR originated in an adult man with Graves' hyperthyroidism. The CDR3, as DNA: TGTGCCTGGAATCACAGGGGAGGGACCCAGTACTTC. Amino acids: CAWNHRGGTQYF.